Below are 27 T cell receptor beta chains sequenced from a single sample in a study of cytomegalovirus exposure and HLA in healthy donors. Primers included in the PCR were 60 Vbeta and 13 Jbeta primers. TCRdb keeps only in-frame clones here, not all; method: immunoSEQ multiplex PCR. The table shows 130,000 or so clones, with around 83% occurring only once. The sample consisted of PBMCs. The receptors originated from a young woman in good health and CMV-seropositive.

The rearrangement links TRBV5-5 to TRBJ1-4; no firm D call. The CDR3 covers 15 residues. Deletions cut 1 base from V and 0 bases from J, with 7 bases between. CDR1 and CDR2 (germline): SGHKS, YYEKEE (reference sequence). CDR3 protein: CASSLSPSTNEKLFF. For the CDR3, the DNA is TGTGCCAGCAGCTTGTCCCCGTCAACTAATGAAAAACTGTTTTTT.

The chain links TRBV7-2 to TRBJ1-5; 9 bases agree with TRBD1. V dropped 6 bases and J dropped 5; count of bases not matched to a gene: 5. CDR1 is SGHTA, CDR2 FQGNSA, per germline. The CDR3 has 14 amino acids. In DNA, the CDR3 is TGTGCCAGCAGTTTGGACAGGGGCGATCAGCCCCAGCATTTT. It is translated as CASSLDRGDQPQHF.

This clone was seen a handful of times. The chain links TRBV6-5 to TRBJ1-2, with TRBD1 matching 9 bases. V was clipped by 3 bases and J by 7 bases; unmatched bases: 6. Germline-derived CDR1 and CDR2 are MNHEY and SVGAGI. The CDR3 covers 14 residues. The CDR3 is CASSYTGGARGYTF. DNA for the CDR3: TGTGCCAGCAGTTATACAGGGGGCGCACGTGGCTACACCTTC.

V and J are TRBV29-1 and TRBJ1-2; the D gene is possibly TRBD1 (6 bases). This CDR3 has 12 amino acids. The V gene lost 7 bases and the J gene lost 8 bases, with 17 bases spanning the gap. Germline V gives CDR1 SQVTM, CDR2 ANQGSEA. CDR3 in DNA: TGCAGCGCCAGGGGCGACCCTCGAGGCTACACCTTC. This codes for CSARGDPRGYTF.

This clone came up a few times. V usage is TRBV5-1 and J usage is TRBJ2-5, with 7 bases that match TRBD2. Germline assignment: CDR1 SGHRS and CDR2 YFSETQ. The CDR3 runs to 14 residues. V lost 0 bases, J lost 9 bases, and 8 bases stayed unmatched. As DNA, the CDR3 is TGCGCCAGCAGCTTGGCCCGGGGGGACGGGGCCCAGTACTTC. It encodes CASSLARGDGAQYF.

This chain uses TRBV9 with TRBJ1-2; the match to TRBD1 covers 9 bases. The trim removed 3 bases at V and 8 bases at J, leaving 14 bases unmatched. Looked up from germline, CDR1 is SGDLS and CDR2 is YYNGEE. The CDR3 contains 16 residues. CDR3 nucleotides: TGTGCCAGCAGCGAACTAAATACACAGGGGGCGGAGGGCTACACCTTC. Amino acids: CASSELNTQGAEGYTF.

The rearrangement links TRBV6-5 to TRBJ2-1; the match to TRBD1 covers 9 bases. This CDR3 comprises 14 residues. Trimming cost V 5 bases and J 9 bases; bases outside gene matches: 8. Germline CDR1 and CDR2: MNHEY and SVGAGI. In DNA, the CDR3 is TGTGCCAGCAGTGAGTACAGGGGGCCTTCTGAGCAGTTCTTC. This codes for CASSEYRGPSEQFF.

Here the CDR3 reads CASSRTSGGQSQYF. CDR3 nucleotides: TGTGCCAGCAGCCGGACTAGCGGGGGGCAGTCGCAGTATTTT. The chain carries TRBV14 and TRBJ2-3, with 14 bases fitting TRBD2. In germline, CDR1 is SGHDN, CDR2 FVKESK. This CDR3 is 14 amino acids long. Losses at the gene ends were 4 bases for V and 10 bases for J; bases not matched to a gene: 4.

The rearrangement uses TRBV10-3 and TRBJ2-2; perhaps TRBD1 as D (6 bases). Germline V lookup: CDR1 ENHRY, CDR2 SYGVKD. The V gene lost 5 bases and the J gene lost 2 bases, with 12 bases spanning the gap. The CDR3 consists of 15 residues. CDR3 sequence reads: CAISPWDTNTGELFF. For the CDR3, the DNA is TGTGCCATCAGTCCATGGGACACCAACACCGGGGAGCTGTTTTTT.

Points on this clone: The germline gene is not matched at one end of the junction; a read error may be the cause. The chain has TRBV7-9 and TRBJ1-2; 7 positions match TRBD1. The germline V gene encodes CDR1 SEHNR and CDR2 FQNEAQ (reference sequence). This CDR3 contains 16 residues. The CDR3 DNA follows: TGTTCCAGCAGCCCTCGGACAGGAGCTAGGGCCTATGGCTACACCTTC. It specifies CSSSPRTGARAYGYTF.

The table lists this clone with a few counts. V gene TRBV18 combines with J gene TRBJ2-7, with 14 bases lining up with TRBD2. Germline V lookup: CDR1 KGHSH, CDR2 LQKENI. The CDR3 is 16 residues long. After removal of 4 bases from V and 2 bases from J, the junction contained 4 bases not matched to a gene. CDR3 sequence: CASSQTGLAGAYEQYF. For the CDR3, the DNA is TGTGCCAGCTCACAAACGGGACTAGCGGGGGCCTACGAGCAGTACTTC.

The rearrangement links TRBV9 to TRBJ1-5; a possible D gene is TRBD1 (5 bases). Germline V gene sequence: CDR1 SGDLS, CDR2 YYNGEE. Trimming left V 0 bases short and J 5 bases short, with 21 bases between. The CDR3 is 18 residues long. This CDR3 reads CASSVGDRRWGVDQPQHF. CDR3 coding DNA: TGTGCCAGCAGCGTAGGAGATCGGAGGTGGGGGGTGGATCAGCCCCAGCATTTT.

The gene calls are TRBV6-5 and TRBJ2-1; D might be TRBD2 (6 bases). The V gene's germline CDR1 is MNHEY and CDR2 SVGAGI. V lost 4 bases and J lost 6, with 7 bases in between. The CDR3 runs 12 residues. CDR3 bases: TGTGCCAGCAGTTGGAGGGGCAATGAGCAGTTCTTC. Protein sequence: CASSWRGNEQFF.

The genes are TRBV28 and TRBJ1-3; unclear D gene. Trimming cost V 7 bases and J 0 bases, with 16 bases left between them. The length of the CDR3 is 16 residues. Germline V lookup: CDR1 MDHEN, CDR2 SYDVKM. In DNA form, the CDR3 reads TGTGCCAGCACTAGCTTGGTGGGTTTCTCTGGAAACACCATATATTTT. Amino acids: CASTSLVGFSGNTIYF. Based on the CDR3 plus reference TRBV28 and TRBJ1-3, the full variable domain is DVKVTQSSRYLVKRTGEKVFLECVQDMDHENMFWYRQDPGLGLRLIYFSYDVKMKEKGDIPEGYSVSREKKERFSLILESASTNQTSMYLCASTSLVGFSGNTIYFGEGSWLTVV.

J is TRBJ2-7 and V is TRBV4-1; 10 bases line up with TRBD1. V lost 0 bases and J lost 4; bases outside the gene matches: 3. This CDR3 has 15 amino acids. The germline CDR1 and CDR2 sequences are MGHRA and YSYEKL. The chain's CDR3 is CASSQEPGQGYEQYF. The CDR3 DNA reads TGCGCCAGCAGCCAAGAACCGGGACAGGGGTACGAGCAGTACTTC.

The CDR3 DNA reads as TGTGCCAGCAGTTTGGGCGGACAGGGGGGAGGTGAAAAACTGTTTTTT. Translated, it gives CASSLGGQGGGEKLFF. The chain links TRBV28 to TRBJ1-4; 10 nucleotides match TRBD1. The CDR3 loop spans 16 amino acids. Germline V gene lookup returns CDR1 MDHEN and CDR2 SYDVKM. Unmatched junction bases numbered 8, after V lost 3 bases and J lost 7 bases. Filled out from reference TRBV28 and TRBJ1-4, the complete variable domain reads DVKVTQSSRYLVKRTGEKVFLECVQDMDHENMFWYRQDPGLGLRLIYFSYDVKMKEKGDIPEGYSVSREKKERFSLILESASTNQTSMYLCASSLGGQGGGEKLFFGSGTQLSVL.

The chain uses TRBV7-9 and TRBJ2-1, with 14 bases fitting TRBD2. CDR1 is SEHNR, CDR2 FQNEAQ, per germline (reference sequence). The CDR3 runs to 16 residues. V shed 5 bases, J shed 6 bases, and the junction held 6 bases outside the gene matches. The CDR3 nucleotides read TGTGCCAGCAGCCAGACTAGCGGGGGGGCCGGCAATGAGCAGTTCTTC. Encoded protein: CASSQTSGGAGNEQFF. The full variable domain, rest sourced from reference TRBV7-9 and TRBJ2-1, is DTGVSQNPRHKITKRGQNVTFRCDPISEHNRLYWYRQTLGQGPEFLTYFQNEAQLEKSRLLSDRFSAERPKGSFSTLEIQRTEQGDSAMYLCASSQTSGGAGNEQFFGPGTRLTVL.

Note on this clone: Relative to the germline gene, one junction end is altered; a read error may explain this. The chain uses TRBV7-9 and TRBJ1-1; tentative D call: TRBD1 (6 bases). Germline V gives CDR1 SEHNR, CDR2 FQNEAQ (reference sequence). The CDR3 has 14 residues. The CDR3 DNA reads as TGTTCCAGCAGCTCCGGCATTCAGGGGTTTGGAGCTTTCTTT. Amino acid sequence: CSSSSGIQGFGAFF.

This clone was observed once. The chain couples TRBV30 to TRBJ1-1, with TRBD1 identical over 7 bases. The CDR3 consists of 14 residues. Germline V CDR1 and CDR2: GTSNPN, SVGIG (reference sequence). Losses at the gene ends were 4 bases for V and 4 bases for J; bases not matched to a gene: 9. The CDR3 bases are TGTGCCTGGATCTCGACAGGGATTTTCACTGAAGCTTTCTTT. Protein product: CAWISTGIFTEAFF.

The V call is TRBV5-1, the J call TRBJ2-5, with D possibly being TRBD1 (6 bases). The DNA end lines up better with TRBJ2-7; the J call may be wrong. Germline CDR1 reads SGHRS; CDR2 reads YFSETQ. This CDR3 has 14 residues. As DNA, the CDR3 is TGCGCCAGCAGCTTACCAGGGGCAGCCTACGAGCAGTACTTC. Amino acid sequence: CASSLPGAAYEQYF.

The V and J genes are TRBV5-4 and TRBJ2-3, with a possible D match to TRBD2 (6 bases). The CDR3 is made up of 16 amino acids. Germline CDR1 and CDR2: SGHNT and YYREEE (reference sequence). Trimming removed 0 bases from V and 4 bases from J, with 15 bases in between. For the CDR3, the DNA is TGTGCCAGCAGCTTGGCCGGGACTCCCAGCCCAGATACGCAGTATTTT. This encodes CASSLAGTPSPDTQYF.

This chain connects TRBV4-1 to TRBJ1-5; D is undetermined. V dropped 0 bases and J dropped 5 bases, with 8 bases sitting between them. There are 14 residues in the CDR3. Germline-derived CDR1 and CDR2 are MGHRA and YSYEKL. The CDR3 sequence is CASSQDPSYQPQHF. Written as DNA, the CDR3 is TGCGCCAGCAGCCAAGATCCGAGTTATCAGCCCCAGCATTTT.

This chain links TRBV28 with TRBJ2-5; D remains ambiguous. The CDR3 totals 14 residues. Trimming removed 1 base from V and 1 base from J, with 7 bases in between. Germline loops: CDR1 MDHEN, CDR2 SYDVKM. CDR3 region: CASSLSRIQETQYF. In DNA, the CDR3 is TGTGCCAGCAGTTTATCCAGGATCCAAGAGACCCAGTACTTC.

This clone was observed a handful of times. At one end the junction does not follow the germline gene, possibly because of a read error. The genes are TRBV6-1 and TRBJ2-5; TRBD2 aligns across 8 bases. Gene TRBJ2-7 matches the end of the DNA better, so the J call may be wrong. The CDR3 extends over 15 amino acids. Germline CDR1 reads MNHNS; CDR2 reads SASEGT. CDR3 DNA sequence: TGTGCCAGCAGTCGGTCTCGGGGGGGCTCCAACGAGCAGTACTTC. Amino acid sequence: CASSRSRGGSNEQYF.

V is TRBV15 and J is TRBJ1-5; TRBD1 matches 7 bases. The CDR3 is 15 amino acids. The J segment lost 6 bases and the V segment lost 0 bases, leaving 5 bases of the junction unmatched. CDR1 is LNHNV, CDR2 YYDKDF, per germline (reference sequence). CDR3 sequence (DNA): TGTGCCACCAGCAGAGATAAAGGGGGCGGTCAGCCCCAGCATTTT. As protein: CATSRDKGGGQPQHF. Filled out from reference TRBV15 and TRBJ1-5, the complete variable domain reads DAMVIQNPRYQVTQFGKPVTLSCSQTLNHNVMYWYQQKSSQAPKLLFHYYDKDFNNEADTPDNFQSRRPNTSFCFLDIRSPGLGDTAMYLCATSRDKGGGQPQHFGDGTRLSIL.

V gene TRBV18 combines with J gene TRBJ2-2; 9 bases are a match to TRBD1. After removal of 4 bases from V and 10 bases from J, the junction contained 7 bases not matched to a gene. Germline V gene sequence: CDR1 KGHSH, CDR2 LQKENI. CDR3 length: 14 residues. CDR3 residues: CASSLRQGVEELFF. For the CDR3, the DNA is TGTGCCAGCTCACTTCGACAGGGGGTGGAGGAGCTGTTTTTT.

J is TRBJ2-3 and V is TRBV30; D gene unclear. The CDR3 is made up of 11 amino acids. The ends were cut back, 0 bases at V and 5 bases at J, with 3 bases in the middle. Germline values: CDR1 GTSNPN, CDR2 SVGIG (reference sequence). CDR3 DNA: TGTGCCTGGAGTGTACAAGATACGCAGTATTTT. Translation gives CAWSVQDTQYF.